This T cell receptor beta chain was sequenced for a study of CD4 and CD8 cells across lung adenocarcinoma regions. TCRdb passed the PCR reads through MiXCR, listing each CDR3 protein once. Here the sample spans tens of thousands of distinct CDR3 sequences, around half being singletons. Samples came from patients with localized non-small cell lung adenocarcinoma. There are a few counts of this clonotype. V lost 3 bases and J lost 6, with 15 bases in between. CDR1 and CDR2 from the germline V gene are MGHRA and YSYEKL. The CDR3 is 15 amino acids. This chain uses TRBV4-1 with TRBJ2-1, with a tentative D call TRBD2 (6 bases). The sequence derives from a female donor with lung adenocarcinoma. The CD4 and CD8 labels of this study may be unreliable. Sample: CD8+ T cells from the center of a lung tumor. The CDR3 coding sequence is TGCGCCAGCAGCCAGCCCCGGGAGAGTCTCAATGAGCAGTTCTTC. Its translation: CASSQPRESLNEQFF.